Included here is one T cell receptor beta chain sequence, with context. What antigen it recognizes has not been identified. No base qualities exist here, and no much larger clone lies one base off it. Distinct nucleotide sequences in the sample also encode this CDR3. This sample is drawn from a study of cytomegalovirus exposure and HLA in healthy donors (dated 2017 in TCRdb). Notes on the research overall: An earlier analysis of about 530 of the donors reported approximately 300 Gb of sequence data and approximately 120 million unique TCR beta sequences obtained from approximately 180 million T cells. A later genetic analysis used genome-wide SNP genotypes for about three fifths of the 666 donors, treating that subset as a discovery cohort. Of the roughly 430 genotyped donors, 81% fell in the genetic ancestry cluster associated with self-reported Caucasian donors. The study aimed to test whether cataloging public T cell receptors could reveal signatures of past pathogen exposure. All discovery cohort repertoires had been generated on a single sequencing platform. Donor age, sex, ethnicity and CMV serostatus were collected together with the repertoire data. Both class I and class II loci were covered by HLA typing, at four-digit resolution. Several DR-DQ haplotypes were treated as single units for association and clustering because of strong linkage in the cohort. Rather than using new phenotypic data, the later analysis identified candidate immune exposures from TCR beta sequences and from how often those sequences occurred across donors. A later analysis re-examined previously published TCR beta repertoires from several hundred donors and added high-resolution HLA genotyping to investigate patterns of TCR occurrence. Approximately 300 gigabases of sequencing data and tens of millions of unique TCR sequences were included in an early release covering about 600 HLA-typed donors. The study profiled the T cell repertoires of more than 500 subjects by immunosequencing and related them to cytomegalovirus serostatus. Besides the first cohort of 666 subjects, a separate validation cohort made up of over 95 different subjects was used. In an earlier analysis of 587 of the donors, high-throughput TCR beta sequencing was used to judge whether each TCR beta V gene segment behaved as functional or pseudogenic. Typing coverage varied by locus: roughly 620-640 donors for A, B, C, DRB1 and DQB1; 500 to 550 for DQA1; 606 for DPA1; 450 to 480 for DPB1. Among some 400 genotyped donors of the cohort, an average of around 240,000 unique TCR beta nucleotide sequences were sequenced per donor, roughly 20% of them non-productive. The study combined high-throughput TCR immunosequencing, statistical association of individual TCRs with disease status, and machine learning to predict cytomegalovirus infection status.

The cohort was made up of 666 healthy bone marrow donors. At the time of sampling, every cohort member was nominally healthy, though immune exposures that went unrecorded were likely present. The donor was CMV seropositive and belonged to the group of a few hundred seropositive cohort members. A peripheral blood sample was collected from each donor, and TCR beta sequencing was performed on peripheral blood mononuclear cells. The Qiagen DNeasy Blood Extraction Kit was used to extract genomic DNA from the blood cell samples. The cysteine opens and the phenylalanine closes a CDR3 of 12 amino acids. Only the CDR3 part of the read is kept: 36 bases, read in frame from the first base. From the germline V gene, CDR1 is MNHEY and CDR2 is SVGAGI. V drops 5 bases and J drops 3 bases, leaving 5 bases in between. The library was built by means of the immunoSEQ multiplex PCR assay. The multiplex PCR relied on a mix of 60 forward primers for TCR Vbeta segments and 13 reverse primers for TCR Jbeta segments. A multiplex PCR assay on genomic DNA amplified the CDR3 region of rearranged TCR beta genes. The amplified TCR beta libraries were sequenced on the Illumina HiSeq System as 87-base-pair reads. As for the original processing: A later analysis tallied some 79 million unique TCR beta chains across the 650 to 750 repertoires, and around 10 million of those chains were shared by two or more donors. A nearest-neighbor algorithm error-corrected the raw reads and collapsed the reads into unique sequences, merging closely related sequences to remove PCR and sequencing errors. Alignment of CDR3 sequences to IMGT reference sequences was used to assign V, D and J gene segments. Each retained sequence needed at least a six-nucleotide match to both a V gene segment and a J gene segment. A rearrangement counted as productive if the CDR3 had no stop codons and remained in frame with V and J, and every other rearrangement counted as non-productive. CDR3 was defined by IMGT convention, running from the second conserved V-encoded cysteine to the conserved J-encoded phenylalanine. Sequences without an unambiguous match to a single V gene segment were excluded from the earlier analysis of almost 600 of the donors. In an earlier analysis of 450 to 750 of the donors, a V segment was called functional when productive rearrangements were above 56.7%, and segregating when the standard deviation between donors exceeded 5%. A statistical classification framework was built to diagnose cytomegalovirus status from the catalog of TCR beta chain sequences. V and J gene assignment, in a later analysis, came from comparing TCR nucleotide sequences with IMGT/GENE-DB human TR gene sequences. A later analysis assigned CDR3 sequences and most-parsimonious VDJ recombination scenarios with the TCRdist pipeline. In a later analysis, every TCR beta chain was defined by the combination of its CDR3 amino acid sequence and its V-gene family, and reads without a unique V-gene family were dropped. As a way to deal with suspected cross-contamination and a sequencing artifact, a later analysis dropped hundreds of nucleotide sequences that were highly shared and had low generation probability. For each public chain, a later analysis derived a clonal expansion index from normalized ranks of inferred template counts within each repertoire. In a later analysis, generation probabilities were computed with a VDJ recombination model fitted to out-of-frame rearrangements, and the resulting probabilities were checked against IGoR. A later analysis scored TCR-TCR, TCR-HLA and TCR-CMV co-occurrence with hypergeometric tests, applying a repertoire-size bias correction to TCR pairs. A later analysis estimated false discovery rates by permuting HLA or CMV assignments 20 times. In a later analysis, co-occurring TCRs were grouped using DBSCAN, with TCRdist sequence similarity added in when clustering inside HLA-allele-positive subsets. Co-occurrence clustering excluded repertoires with fewer than 30,000 or more than 120,000 public chains, plus five with anomalous nucleotide sharing. This is the immuneACCESS table as TCRdb keeps it, with only in-frame sequences that have V and J called. A part of the clones is gone; compared with another copy, unresolved V genes explain less than half, and the rest is unexplained. V and J calls and clone size are as listed in that table; D and trimming were resolved from the DNA. A total of approximately 75,000 clones appear in this sample, about 79% of them only once. Jointly, the top ten make up 18% of the sample.

The study at large found these results: Sequencing depth was assumed to be roughly uniform across donors in the presence/absence analyses, though that assumption may not hold. Some IMGT-functional V segments, including TRBV6-2 and TRBV6-3, could not be distinguished by the 87-base-pair reads and were therefore excluded. Most TCR sequences were observed very rarely across donors, whereas some public TCRs were present in many individuals. Because HLA typing was missing for some donors at each locus, association tests included only the typed subset. Strong co-occurrence of HLA alleles, especially DR and DQ, made assigning TCR associations to individual alleles difficult. Linkage disequilibrium might explain the correlated functional status among segregating V segments, but an unknown experimental factor could not be excluded. It was suggested by the authors that the approach could potentially be generalized to other disease states and immunological phenotypes. A later genetic analysis associated a missense DCLRE1C variant with V-gene and J-gene trimming of TCR beta chains, and an independent cohort replicated the association. Compared with equally common non-associated chains, HLA-associated TCR beta chains in a later analysis were more clonally expanded and had lower generation probabilities. According to a later analysis, TCR association rates differed among HLA loci, with DRB1 alleles showing the most associated TCRs and HLA-C alleles showing the fewest. According to a later analysis, parvovirus B19, influenza, CMV and Epstein-Barr virus appeared linked to several top co-occurrence clusters. Because counts were too low, about 18 rarely observed V segments, including chromosome 9 orphons, were excluded from the earlier analysis of 500 to 700 of the donors. At a false discovery rate of 0.05, a later analysis linked roughly 17,000 TCR beta sequences to specific HLA alleles. A later analysis found that most CMV-associated TCR beta chains appeared HLA-restricted, with HLA associations seemingly driven largely by CMV exposure. Compared with the roughly 710-donor mean, donors in an Asian-associated ancestry cluster had fewer N-insertions in productive TCRs, according to a later genetic analysis. A few of the identified cytomegalovirus-associated TCR beta chains were confirmed in vitro to be specific for cytomegalovirus antigens. For the cohort, immune exposure information was limited to CMV serostatus. A further reported finding was that TCR beta sequences accurately predicted the HLA-A and HLA-B alleles for most subjects in the first cohort. This cohort had only TCR beta chains sequenced, and the lack of alpha or paired-chain data limited which features could be detected. A group of highly shared sequence variants was considered likely to be a technical artifact of the sequencing pipeline. The classifier was reported to diagnose cytomegalovirus status with high specificity and sensitivity in both the original cohort and the validation cohort. In an earlier analysis of approximately 590 of the donors, most TCR beta V segments appeared in productive rearrangements about 87% or about 30% of the time, broadly matching IMGT annotations. A total of 150 or so TCR beta chains were listed by the study as associated with cytomegalovirus.

Sequencing was done on a sample of PBMCs. Recombination linked TRBV6-5 to TRBJ1-5, with no confidently assigned D gene. The TCR was taken from a man between 65 and 85 years old in good health and CMV-seropositive. Here the CDR3 is given as CASSNNNQPQHF. The nucleotides read TGTGCCAGCAGTAACAACAATCAGCCCCAGCATTTT.